This entry lists 3 T cell receptor beta chains sequenced from one sample in a study of metastatic and nonmetastatic thyroid tumors. Via MiXCR, TCRdb re-called the PCR reads. The table lists about 16,000 clones, more than 10% of them singletons. Thyroid surgery took place with no prior treatment in any patient. The sequenced material came from blood. These TCRs come from a female donor with papillary thyroid cancer or a benign thyroid nodule (not recorded which). Some clones in this sample may be carry-over from other donors' samples.

This clone was seen many times. The chain is built from TRBV27 and TRBJ2-5; a possible D gene is TRBD1 (6 bases). CDR3 length: 17 amino acids. The V end was cut by 6 bases, the J end by 9 bases, with 29 bases between. Germline CDR1 MNHEY, CDR2 SMNVEV (reference sequence). Written as DNA, the CDR3 is TGTGCCAGCAGAGGGTTGGGACAATCCAATCAGTATGGGGCCCAGTACTTC. Protein: CASRGLGQSNQYGAQYF.

This clone has just a few counts. A much larger clone sits a single nucleotide away, making a read error possible. The genes are TRBV14 and TRBJ2-7; D call uncertain. The V end lost 1 base, the J end lost 2 bases, and 15 bases lay between the germline ends. Germline CDR1 and CDR2: SGHDN and FVKESK. The CDR3 length is 16 residues. In DNA, the CDR3 is TGTGCCAGCAGCCAAGTGCCGAGGAGTAGGACCTACGAGCAGTACTTC. It yields the protein CASSQVPRSRTYEQYF. Full variable domain (rest looked up from reference TRBV14 and TRBJ2-7): EAGVTQFPSHSVIEKGQTVTLRCDPISGHDNLYWYRRVMGKEIKFLLHFVKESKQDESGMPNNRFLAERTGGTYSTLKVQPAELEDSGVYFCASSQVPRSRTYEQYFGPGTRLTVT.

This clone rates as medium-sized. The gene calls are TRBV6-1 and TRBJ2-2; weak D call: TRBD2 (5 bases). The length of the CDR3 is 15 residues. V shed 5 bases and J shed 1 base, with 11 bases lying between them. The germline gives CDR1 MNHNS, CDR2 SASEGT. CDR3 nucleotides: TGTGCCAGCAGTAGCGGAGTCCTGAACACCGGGGAGCTGTTTTTT. It specifies CASSSGVLNTGELFF.